The T cell receptor beta chain described here comes from a study of cytomegalovirus exposure and HLA in healthy donors. Germline V gene lookup returns CDR1 SQVTM and CDR2 ANQGSEA. The CDR3 is made up of 13 amino acids. With V trimmed by 6 bases and J by 3 bases, 7 bases remained unmatched. The primer mix had 60 Vbeta and 13 Jbeta primers. Profiling relied on immunoSEQ multiplex PCR, and the TCRdb table lists in-frame clones only, not all of them. The sample shows 130,000 to 150,000 clones, 78% of them seen only once. As for this clone: Its matching antigen is unknown.

Whole-study results and caveats: In an earlier analysis, in fewer than 700 donors, most V segments appeared productive either ~87% or ~30% of the time.

The chain uses TRBV29-1 and TRBJ2-7, with 8 nucleotides matching TRBD1. The sequence came from a male donor in good health and CMV-seronegative. Source material: PBMCs. For the CDR3, the DNA is TGCAGCGTGGAGACAGGGGCTGGCTACGAGCAGTACTTC. Translation gives CSVETGAGYEQYF.